A single T cell receptor (beta chain) is shown here with its context. Its specificity is unknown. This sample is part of a study of T cells after yellow fever vaccination. Notes on the study in general: Subsequent to the booster, the majority of primary-vaccination clones reappeared (around 96% CD4, more than 70% CD8).

TCR cDNA, made by 5'RACE template switching, carried an added universal primer site and UMIs. In TCRdb, the 5' RACE reads were re-called with MiXCR into one record per CDR3 protein. Here the sample spans approximately 160,000 distinct CDR3 sequences, roughly 6.2% being singletons. The CDR3 is made up of 23 amino acids. Trimming shortened V by 1 base and J by 0 bases, and 28 bases separated the two germline ends. The germline gives CDR1 SGHTA, CDR2 FQGTGA. This chain connects TRBV7-3 to TRBJ1-6; maybe TRBD1 (5 bases). The material was CD4+ T cells sorted from PBMCs, obtained on the day of the first yellow fever vaccination. The origin of this receptor is a man between 18 and 35 years old who received the YFV17D yellow fever vaccine. CDR3 sequence reads: CASSLRRSGRTMTESSYNSPLHF. CDR3 coding DNA: TGTGCCAGCAGCTTAAGAAGGTCGGGACGAACGATGACGGAGAGCTCCTATAATTCACCCCTCCACTTT. Together with reference TRBV7-3 and TRBJ1-6, the CDR3 gives the full variable domain: GAGVSQTPSNKVTEKGKYVELRCDPISGHTALYWYRQSLGQGPEFLIYFQGTGAADDSGLPNDRFFAVRPEGSVSTLKIQRTERGDSAVYLCASSLRRSGRTMTESSYNSPLHFGNGTRLTVT.